The 32 T cell receptor beta chains below were found in one sample sequenced in a study of cytomegalovirus exposure and HLA in healthy donors. Primers: 60 Vbeta forward and 13 Jbeta reverse. Produced via immunoSEQ multiplex PCR; TCRdb's table is partial and in-frame only. This table holds tens of thousands of clones, less than 85% found once. Input material: PBMCs. The receptors were sampled from a woman under 30 in good health and CMV-seronegative.

A few counts support this clone. The rearrangement uses TRBV11-2 and TRBJ2-2, with D perhaps matching TRBD2 (5 bases). The CDR3 has 16 residues. Deletions cut 2 bases from V and 7 bases from J, with 17 bases between. Germline V CDR1 and CDR2: SGHAT, FQNNGV. CDR3 residues: CASSLSVGQSGGELFF. The DNA for the CDR3 is TGTGCCAGCAGCTTATCTGTAGGGCAGAGCGGCGGGGAGCTGTTTTTT.

This clone showed up just a few times. The chain joins TRBV28 to TRBJ1-2; 9 bases agree with TRBD1. The CDR3 sequence is 15 residues long. From germline, CDR1 is MDHEN and CDR2 SYDVKM. The trim removed 8 bases at V and 8 bases at J, leaving 15 bases unmatched. CDR3 nucleotide sequence: TGTGCCAGCCTCCCGGGACAGGGAAGATCAGGAGGCTACACCTTC. Translation: CASLPGQGRSGGYTF.

The J gene is TRBJ2-7, the V gene TRBV6-1, with D perhaps matching TRBD1 (6 bases). This CDR3 spans 14 amino acids. Germline loops: CDR1 MNHNS, CDR2 SASEGT. The V gene lost 5 bases and the J gene lost 2 bases, with 13 bases spanning the gap. In nucleotides, the CDR3 is TGTGCCAGCAGTCACAGGGACGAGACCTACGAGCAGTACTTC. This sequence encodes CASSHRDETYEQYF.

The chain is built from TRBV6-1 and TRBJ1-1; D remains ambiguous. Germline CDR1 reads MNHNS; CDR2 reads SASEGT. CDR3 length equals 14 residues. V was shortened by 2 bases and J by 2 bases, with 9 bases between the two germline ends. The CDR3 DNA is TGTGCCAGCAGTGAATCTAGCCTTAACACTGAAGCTTTCTTT. This gives the protein CASSESSLNTEAFF.

The chain links TRBV19 to TRBJ2-5; 13 bases map to TRBD2. The CDR3 spans 15 residues. The trim removed 5 bases at V and 6 bases at J, leaving 6 bases unmatched. Germline values: CDR1 LNHDA, CDR2 SQIVND (reference sequence). CDR3 in DNA: TGTGCCAGTAGTCTTGGGACTAGCGGGATAAAGACCCAGTACTTC. Translation gives CASSLGTSGIKTQYF.

This clone appeared a single time. The CDR3: CASSPTGGPLFSYEQYF. As DNA, the CDR3 is TGTGCCAGCAGTCCCACGGGGGGGCCCCTTTTCTCCTACGAGCAGTACTTC. The V gene is TRBV28, the J gene TRBJ2-5; 8 bases are a match to TRBD2. The J call may be wrong; the DNA end is better matched by TRBJ2-7. The CDR3 is made up of 17 amino acids. Germline lookup yields CDR1 MDHEN and CDR2 SYDVKM.

V usage is TRBV5-1 and J usage is TRBJ2-1; 10 nucleotides match TRBD2. Trimming removed 2 bases from V and 10 bases from J; junction bases left unmatched: 15. The CDR3 length is 17 residues. Germline lookup yields CDR1 SGHRS and CDR2 YFSETQ. The CDR3, as DNA: TGCGCCAGCAGCTTATTATCAGCGGGAGGGAACCTAAGGGAGCAGTTCTTC. It yields the protein CASSLLSAGGNLREQFF. Complete variable domain (other parts from reference TRBV5-1 and TRBJ2-1): KAGVTQTPRYLIKTRGQQVTLSCSPISGHRSVSWYQQTPGQGLQFLFEYFSETQRNKGNFPGRFSGRQFSNSRSEMNVSTLELGDSALYLCASSLLSAGGNLREQFFGPGTRLTVL.

This clone has only a few counts. The chain is built from TRBV6-5 and TRBJ2-7; 10 bases are shared with TRBD1. Unmatched junction bases numbered 6, after V lost 6 bases and J lost 1 base. This CDR3 is 15 amino acids long. Germline V gives CDR1 MNHEY, CDR2 SVGAGI. The CDR3 loop reads CASSPPGQGSYEQYF. The CDR3 coding sequence is TGTGCCAGCAGCCCCCCGGGACAGGGGTCCTACGAGCAGTACTTC.

The rearrangement joins TRBV7-3 to TRBJ2-5; 12 bases align to TRBD1. The CDR3 has 17 residues. The germline V gene has CDR1 SGHTA and CDR2 FQGTGA. V lost 1 base and J lost 4; bases outside the gene matches: 7. The CDR3 protein is CASSLRGQGAFRETQYF. As DNA, the CDR3 is TGTGCCAGCAGCTTAAGGGGACAGGGGGCCTTCCGAGAGACCCAGTACTTC.

CDR3 nucleotides: TGTGCCAGTACCCTCGGAGGAGGGGAAAATCAGCCCCAGCATTTT. Translation: CASTLGGGENQPQHF. This chain joins TRBV19 and TRBJ1-5; D is perhaps TRBD1 (5 bases). V lost 7 bases and J lost 4, with 17 bases in between. The CDR3 spans 15 residues. CDR1 and CDR2 (germline): LNHDA, SQIVND (reference sequence).

The gene calls are TRBV27 and TRBJ2-1; 9 bases match TRBD2. This CDR3 region has 14 residues. The V gene end was trimmed by 7 bases and the J gene end by 10 bases; junction bases not matched to a gene: 11. Germline CDR1 MNHEY, CDR2 SMNVEV (reference sequence). The CDR3 region is CASNERGDAPEQFF. In DNA form, the CDR3 reads TGTGCCAGCAACGAGCGGGGGGACGCTCCAGAGCAGTTCTTC.

This clone was observed a single time. The chain employs TRBV30 and TRBJ1-5; D unresolved. Germline V gene lookup returns CDR1 GTSNPN and CDR2 SVGIG (reference sequence). This CDR3 contains 16 residues. Trimming removed 0 bases at V and 5 bases at J, with 17 bases between. The CDR3 DNA follows: TGTGCCTGGAGTGTACAAGGGAGATCCGGGTATCAGCCCCAGCATTTT. Protein: CAWSVQGRSGYQPQHF.

J is TRBJ2-1 and V is TRBV7-3; D is possibly TRBD2 (6 bases). The CDR3 spans 17 residues. V dropped 3 bases and J dropped 13 bases, with 28 bases sitting between them. Germline values: CDR1 SGHTA, CDR2 FQGTGA. CDR3 bases: TGTGCCAGCAGCTTGCTCCCCGTTCGCGGGTCCCAGGGAGGACAGTTCTTC. It codes for CASSLLPVRGSQGGQFF.

This clone was observed a single time. The rearrangement joins TRBV7-6 to TRBJ2-1; unclear D gene. Germline V lookup: CDR1 SGHVS, CDR2 FNYEAQ. Trimming shortened V by 2 bases and J by 12 bases, and 14 bases separated the two germline ends. This CDR3 region has 13 residues. As DNA, the CDR3 is TGTGCCAGCAGCTTAAGCAACGAGGTAGGGCAGTTCTTC. It encodes CASSLSNEVGQFF.

This clone has a handful of counts. This sequence joins TRBV10-3 and TRBJ2-4, with D unclear. This CDR3 comprises 16 residues. The germline CDR1 and CDR2 sequences are ENHRY and SYGVKD. V was clipped by 2 bases and J by 0 bases, with 11 bases between them. CDR3 residues: CAISETPAVAKNIQYF. CDR3 nucleotides: TGTGCCATCAGTGAGACCCCTGCAGTAGCCAAAAACATTCAGTACTTC.

This clone has just a few counts. For the CDR3, the DNA is TGTGCCAGCAGCAGGACTAGCCCGGGTGAGCAGTTCTTC. This gives the protein CASSRTSPGEQFF. This chain uses TRBV7-2 with TRBJ2-1, with 8 positions matching TRBD2. This CDR3 has 13 residues. Germline trimming cut 5 bases from V and 9 bases from J; bases unmatched to any gene: 6. Germline CDR1 SGHTA, CDR2 FQGNSA.

In this sample, this clone turned up a few times. The V gene is TRBV7-3, the J gene TRBJ2-2; D ambiguous. V shed 6 bases and J shed 0 bases, with 8 bases lying between them. This CDR3 contains 14 residues. Germline V gene data show CDR1 as SGHTA and CDR2 as FQGTGA. For the CDR3, the DNA is TGTGCCAGCAGTTATTACACGAACACCGGGGAGCTGTTTTTT. Protein product: CASSYYTNTGELFF. Combining the CDR3 with reference TRBV7-3 and TRBJ2-2 gives the whole variable domain GAGVSQTPSNKVTEKGKYVELRCDPISGHTALYWYRQSLGQGPEFLIYFQGTGAADDSGLPNDRFFAVRPEGSVSTLKIQRTERGDSAVYLCASSYYTNTGELFFGEGSRLTVL.

This clone was counted once. This chain connects TRBV27 to TRBJ1-5, with TRBD1 identical over 9 bases. V was clipped by 5 bases and J by 5 bases; unmatched bases: 7. Germline V gives CDR1 MNHEY, CDR2 SMNVEV (reference sequence). The CDR3 has 15 amino acids. CDR3 residues: CASSPRDREYQPQHF. The CDR3 nucleotides read TGTGCCAGCAGTCCGCGGGACAGGGAGTATCAGCCCCAGCATTTT.

The gene calls are TRBV29-1 and TRBJ2-3; 8 positions agree with TRBD2. The V segment lost 5 bases and the J segment 2 bases; nucleotides outside the gene matches: 9. In germline, CDR1 is SQVTM, CDR2 ANQGSEA. There are 15 residues in the CDR3. The CDR3 DNA is TGCAGCGTTTCGGGACTAGGGGCTTTCACAGATACGCAGTATTTT. Protein product: CSVSGLGAFTDTQYF.

This clone has a single count. This rearrangement joins TRBV28 to TRBJ1-3; 9 bases align to TRBD1. The length of the CDR3 is 15 residues. The germline CDR1 and CDR2 sequences are MDHEN and SYDVKM. V gave up 6 bases and J gave up 0 bases; unmatched junction bases: 3. This chain's CDR3 is CASSRDRASGNTIYF. Here the CDR3 DNA reads TGTGCCAGCAGCCGGGACAGGGCCTCTGGAAACACCATATATTTT.

This sequence joins TRBV28 and TRBJ2-3, with D possibly TRBD2 on 6 matching bases. V was trimmed by 7 bases and J by 6 bases, leaving 8 bases between them. Germline CDR1 reads MDHEN; CDR2 reads SYDVKM. The CDR3 is 11 amino acids. This chain's CDR3 is CASIRGDTQYF. CDR3 DNA sequence: TGTGCCAGCATACGGGGGGATACGCAGTATTTT. Full variable domain (remainder filled in from reference TRBV28 and TRBJ2-3): DVKVTQSSRYLVKRTGEKVFLECVQDMDHENMFWYRQDPGLGLRLIYFSYDVKMKEKGDIPEGYSVSREKKERFSLILESASTNQTSMYLCASIRGDTQYFGPGTRLTVL.

This clone has a handful of counts. The genes are TRBV28 and TRBJ1-2, with 9 bases that match TRBD1. The germline CDR1 and CDR2 sequences are MDHEN and SYDVKM. The CDR3 consists of 13 residues. Unmatched junction bases numbered 5, after V lost 6 bases and J lost 6 bases. CDR3 sequence reads: CASRFRDRDGYTF. Here the CDR3 DNA reads TGTGCCAGCAGATTCCGGGACAGGGATGGCTACACCTTC.

V gene TRBV27 combines with J gene TRBJ2-3; no definite D call. The CDR3 is made up of 13 amino acids. Germline CDR1 and CDR2: MNHEY and SMNVEV (reference sequence). V was clipped by 3 bases and J by 6 bases, with 10 bases between them. Here the CDR3 DNA reads TGTGCCAGCAGTTTTGTGAGTTTTGATACGCAGTATTTT. Its protein is CASSFVSFDTQYF.

This rearrangement joins TRBV6-5 to TRBJ2-7; D gene uncertain. Between the trimmed V and J ends, which lost 2 bases and 0 bases, there was a span of 5 bases. Germline assignment: CDR1 MNHEY and CDR2 SVGAGI. The CDR3 spans 13 residues. CDR3 sequence reads: CASSYPSSYEQYF. CDR3 coding DNA: TGTGCCAGCAGTTACCCCAGCTCCTACGAGCAGTACTTC.

The chain employs TRBV4-3 and TRBJ2-1; no definite D call. The CDR3 length is 16 residues. Trimming shortened V by 0 bases and J by 3 bases, and 12 bases separated the two germline ends. Looked up from germline, CDR1 is LGHNA and CDR2 is YSLEER. CDR3 sequence: CASSQDLTENYNEQFF. CDR3 DNA sequence: TGCGCCAGCAGCCAAGATCTGACTGAGAACTACAATGAGCAGTTCTTC.

The V gene is TRBV27, the J gene TRBJ1-1; no clear D. CDR3 length equals 18 residues. V lost 6 bases and J lost 0, with 23 bases in between. Germline CDR1 MNHEY, CDR2 SMNVEV (reference sequence). This CDR3 reads CASSPGSPAMSMNTEAFF. The CDR3 nucleotides read TGTGCCAGCAGCCCCGGGTCACCCGCGATGAGCATGAACACTGAAGCTTTCTTT.

The chain has TRBV2 and TRBJ2-2; weak D call: TRBD2 (6 bases). Germline CDR1 reads SNHLY; CDR2 reads FYNNEI. The CDR3 runs 14 residues. Deletions cut 0 bases from V and 8 bases from J, with 10 bases between. This CDR3 is CASSEALRGGELFF. The CDR3 DNA sequence: TGTGCCAGCAGTGAAGCGCTTCGGGGGGGGGAGCTGTTTTTT.

This sequence joins TRBV21-1 and TRBJ2-3; the D call of TRBD2 is as the table states it, not checked on the DNA. TRBV21-1 is deemed a pseudogene. The CDR3 spans 15 residues. CDR3 coding DNA: TGTGCCAGCAGCAAAGAGGAGGGAGCAGCAGATACGCAGTATTTT. Translating it yields CASSKEEGAADTQYF.

This sequence joins TRBV6-1 and TRBJ2-3; 10 positions match TRBD2. The CDR3 is 15 amino acids. The V gene's germline CDR1 is MNHNS and CDR2 SASEGT. The V segment lost 6 bases and the J segment 0 bases; nucleotides outside the gene matches: 3. Written as DNA, the CDR3 is TGTGCCAGCAGCTGGACTAGCGGTAGCACAGATACGCAGTATTTT. Protein product: CASSWTSGSTDTQYF.

The rearrangement uses TRBV12-5 and TRBJ1-2, with D uncertain. The germline V and J ends were trimmed by 4 bases and 1 base, with 10 bases remaining between them. This CDR3 spans 14 amino acids. CDR1 and CDR2 from the germline V gene are LGHNT and FRNRAP. This CDR3 reads CASGSQTVNYGYTF. The CDR3 DNA sequence: TGTGCTAGTGGTTCACAAACAGTTAACTATGGCTACACCTTC.

The chain has TRBV5-4 and TRBJ1-6, with 8 bases that match TRBD1. The CDR3 has 16 residues. Germline assignment: CDR1 SGHNT and CDR2 YYREEE (reference sequence). V trimming: 4 bases; J trimming: 3 bases; junction bases outside the gene matches: 6. CDR3 in DNA: TGTGCCAGCAGCATGGACAGGGCCAACTATAATTCACCCCTCCACTTT. Translated, it gives CASSMDRANYNSPLHF. Full variable domain (missing parts from reference TRBV5-4 and TRBJ1-6): ETGVTQSPTHLIKTRGQQVTLRCSSQSGHNTVSWYQQALGQGPQFIFQYYREEENGRGNFPPRFSGLQFPNYSSELNVNALELDDSALYLCASSMDRANYNSPLHFGNGTRLTVT.

The V call is TRBV7-9, the J call TRBJ1-2, with 10 bases lining up with TRBD1. The CDR3 contains 13 residues. The V segment lost 5 bases and the J segment 5 bases; nucleotides outside the gene matches: 2. CDR1 and CDR2 from the germline V gene are SEHNR and FQNEAQ (reference sequence). The CDR3 region is CASSQDRGYGYTF. The CDR3 DNA reads as TGTGCCAGCAGCCAGGACAGGGGGTATGGCTACACCTTC.